Below are 2 T cell receptor beta chains sequenced from a single sample in a study of blood T cell repertoires in COVID-19 (dated by TCRdb to about 2020). Libraries were made using the immunoSEQ multiplex PCR assay. TCRdb obtained this table from immuneACCESS and retained in-frame rearrangements with V and J assigned. These tables miss some clones; where compared with another copy, unresolved V genes account for less than half of the shortfall, and the remainder is unexplained. In this sample the table shows approximately 240,000 clones, around 80% of which occur a single time. The ten largest clones capture 5.5% of the sample. Sequenced: peripheral blood. These receptors came from a human donor in a cohort sampled during active COVID-19.

In this sample, this clone turned up once. The chain recombines TRBV5-8 with TRBJ2-5; 7 nucleotides match TRBD1. Trimming cost V 4 bases and J 1 base; bases outside gene matches: 10. This CDR3 spans 16 amino acids. CDR1 is SGHTS and CDR2 is YDEGEE in the germline V gene. DNA for the CDR3: TGTGCCAGCAGCGCGGCCAAACAGGGGTTCCAAGAGACCCAGTACTTC. Translation gives CASSAAKQGFQETQYF.

J is TRBJ2-3 and V is TRBV3-1 (or the pseudogene TRBV3-2), with D possibly matching TRBD1 (5 bases). The CDR3 is made up of 18 amino acids. Trimming shortened V by 0 bases and J by 2 bases, and 18 bases separated the two germline ends. Germline V gene lookup returns CDR1 LGHDT and CDR2 YNNKEL (reference sequence). The CDR3 reads CASSQDYSRVILTDTQYF. CDR3 DNA: TGTGCCAGCAGCCAAGATTACTCCAGGGTAATTCTCACAGATACGCAGTATTTT.